Sequencing of this TCR beta chain was carried out in a study of blood T cells in healthy people across ages. As concerns this clonotype: What it recognizes is unknown.

Together with a sample-barcoded 5' primer, a J-beta primer mix was included in a second PCR lasting about 7 to 11 cycles. Each CDR3 protein gets one entry after TCRdb re-called the 5' RACE reads with MiXCR. Of 500,000 to 550,000 distinct CDR3 sequences in the sample, 24% were seen once. Findings of the study overall: Any changes in expanded clonotypes were possibly confounded, as donor CMV status remained unknown.

The CDR3 has 14 amino acids. The germline gives CDR1 MNHNY, CDR2 SVGAGI (reference sequence). Trimming took 2 bases from V and 8 from J; bases not matched to a gene: 3. These data were likewise used in another study, on T cells of mothers and their children.

Material for sequencing was blood. The clonotype originates from a boy between 10 and 17 years old in good health. The chain combines TRBV6-6 with TRBJ1-4, with 9 bases identical to TRBD1. CDR3 protein: CASSYRDRVEKLFF. The CDR3 DNA reads TGTGCCAGCAGTTACCGGGACAGGGTGGAAAAACTGTTTTTT.